The clone carrying this T cell receptor beta chain was observed many times. Its antigen is unknown. The identical CDR3 is also encoded by other nucleotide sequences in the sample. The deep-level immunoSEQ assay was used. Several immunoSEQ 96-well plates shared each subset's DNA, each plate a replicate. Sequencing was performed with immunoSEQ multiplex PCR; in TCRdb, only in-frame clones are kept and a portion is missing. The table records about 1 million clones, roughly 75% of them present only once. The data were obtained in a study of shared clonotypes between healthy human individuals. The wider study: The cohort comprised a couple of women and a few men. Their ages spanned 18 to 49 years.

General observations from the study: Around 5.4% of naive CD4 clonotypes were common to a handful of donors.

The trim removed 4 bases at V and 4 bases at J, leaving 4 bases unmatched. The CDR3 length is 13 residues. From germline, CDR1 is SQVTM and CDR2 ANQGSEA. The source is a man aged 18-30 years in good health. This chain links TRBV29-1 with TRBJ1-5, with 7 bases fitting TRBD1. Input material: memory CD4+ T cells sorted from blood. Subset specified: CD45RA-negative fraction. Written as DNA, the CDR3 is TGCAGCGTTGGACAGGGAGGAAATCAGCCCCAGCATTTT. Translation: CSVGQGGNQPQHF.